A selection of T cell receptor beta chains follows, all from one sample in a study of blood T cell repertoires in COVID-19. Some clones are missing from TCRdb's copy, which holds only in-frame ones; the method was immunoSEQ multiplex PCR. The data hold about 300,000 clones, with around 90% observed a single time. The specimen sequenced was peripheral blood. The receptor set was obtained from a man aged 18-30 years with active or convalescent COVID-19. Both conserved end residues are part of each CDR3. A D gene is named only where the DNA matches it firmly. Clone size is stated in some rows and not others, as once, few, many or a class when expanded.

V gene: TRBV28; J gene: TRBJ2-5; D gene: TRBD2; clone size: .; CDR3 DNA: TGTGCCAGCAGCCCGGGACTAGCGGGAGCAGAGACCCAGTACTTC; CDR3 protein: CASSPGLAGAETQYF
V gene: TRBV3-1/TRBV3-2; J gene: TRBJ2-3; D gene: TRBD2; clone size: .; CDR3 DNA: TGTGCCAGCAGCCAAGATACGTCAACTAGCGGGGGGACCACAGATACGCAGTATTTT; CDR3 protein: CASSQDTSTSGGTTDTQYF
V gene: TRBV27; J gene: TRBJ1-6; D gene: TRBD1; clone size: .; CDR3 DNA: TGTGCCAGCAGTCCCCTTGACAGGGGCAATTCACCCCTCCACTTT; CDR3 protein: CASSPLDRGNSPLHF
V gene: TRBV2; J gene: TRBJ2-1; D gene: TRBD1; clone size: once; CDR3 DNA: TGTGCCAGCAGCCAACAGGGGGGTGAGCAGTTCTTC; CDR3 protein: CASSQQGGEQFF
V gene: TRBV10-3; J gene: TRBJ2-7; D gene: TRBD1; clone size: .; CDR3 DNA: TGTGCCATCAGAACGACAGGGTTCGACGAGCAGTACTTC; CDR3 protein: CAIRTTGFDEQYF
V gene: TRBV11-2; J gene: TRBJ2-1; D gene: .; clone size: .; CDR3 DNA: TGTGCCAGCAGCTTAGGACTTTACAATGAGCAGTTCTTC; CDR3 protein: CASSLGLYNEQFF
V gene: TRBV7-8; J gene: TRBJ2-7; D gene: .; clone size: .; CDR3 DNA: TGTGCCAGCAGCTTAGTCCGACTTGGGGAGCAGTACTTC; CDR3 protein: CASSLVRLGEQYF
V gene: TRBV6-6; J gene: TRBJ1-1; D gene: TRBD1; clone size: .; CDR3 DNA: TGTGCCAGCAGGTGGACAGGGGTAACAACTGAAGCTTTCTTT; CDR3 protein: CASRWTGVTTEAFF
V gene: TRBV7-9; J gene: TRBJ1-6; D gene: .; clone size: .; CDR3 DNA: TGTGCCAGCAGCTCGGACAGATCTAATTCACCCCTCCACTTT; CDR3 protein: CASSSDRSNSPLHF
V gene: TRBV9; J gene: TRBJ2-3; D gene: TRBD2; clone size: once; CDR3 DNA: TGTGCCAGCAGCGTGAGCGGGAGGGCCACAGATACGCAGTATTTT; CDR3 protein: CASSVSGRATDTQYF
V gene: TRBV28; J gene: TRBJ2-1; D gene: TRBD2; clone size: .; CDR3 DNA: TGTGCCAGCACCATAACCGGGACTAGCGTTTACAATGAGCAGTTCTTC; CDR3 protein: CASTITGTSVYNEQFF
V gene: TRBV14; J gene: TRBJ2-7; D gene: TRBD2; clone size: .; CDR3 DNA: TGTGCCAGCAGCCAAGATAGCGGGAGGGCGTACGAGCAGTACTTC; CDR3 protein: CASSQDSGRAYEQYF
V gene: TRBV19; J gene: TRBJ1-6; D gene: .; clone size: .; CDR3 DNA: TGTGCCAGTAGCAGCGATCGGGTCTATAATTCACCCCTCCACTTT; CDR3 protein: CASSSDRVYNSPLHF
V gene: TRBV10-2; J gene: TRBJ2-1; D gene: TRBD2; clone size: .; CDR3 DNA: TGCGCCACCGGGACTAGCGGAAGCTACAATGAGCAGTTCTTC; CDR3 protein: CATGTSGSYNEQFF
V gene: TRBV16; J gene: TRBJ1-2; D gene: .; clone size: .; CDR3 DNA: TGTGCCAGCAGCATTCGGGAGAACTATGGCTACACCTTC; CDR3 protein: CASSIRENYGYTF